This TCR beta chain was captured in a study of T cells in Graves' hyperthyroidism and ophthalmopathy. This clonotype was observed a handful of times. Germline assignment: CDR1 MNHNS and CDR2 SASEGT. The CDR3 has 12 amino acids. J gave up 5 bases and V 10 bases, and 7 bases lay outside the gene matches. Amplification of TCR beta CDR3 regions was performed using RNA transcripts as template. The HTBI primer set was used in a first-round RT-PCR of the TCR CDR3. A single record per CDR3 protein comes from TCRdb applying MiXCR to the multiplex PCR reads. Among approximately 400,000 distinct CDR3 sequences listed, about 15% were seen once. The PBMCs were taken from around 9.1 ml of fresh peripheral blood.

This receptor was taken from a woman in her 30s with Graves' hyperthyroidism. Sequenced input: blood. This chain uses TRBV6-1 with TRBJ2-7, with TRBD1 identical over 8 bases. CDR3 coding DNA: TGTGCCATCGACAGGGGTATCCACGAGCAGTACTTC. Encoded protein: CAIDRGIHEQYF.